This T cell receptor beta chain was captured by sequencing in a study of shared clonotypes between healthy human individuals. Assay used: immunoSEQ multiplex PCR; TCRdb lists only in-frame clones, some missing. The sample holds around 2,000,000 clones, roughly 96% seen once. A remark on this clone: Its antigen is not known.

Donors comprised healthy HIV-negative adults lacking recent acute infections or vaccinations. Each donor was a Caucasian adult residing in Nashville, Tennessee. General study points: The low donor count limited represented genetic and exposure-history diversity.

Sequencing was done on a sample of naive CD4+ T cells sorted from blood. The subset here: CD45RA+ positively selected. The receptor was isolated from a man in his late teens or twenties in good health.

The CDR3 nucleotides read TGCGCCAGCAGTCGTCTGGGAGGGGCGTGGAATGAGCAGTTCTTC. Protein product: CASSRLGGAWNEQFF. The chain joins TRBV4-1 to TRBJ2-1, with 7 bases identical to TRBD2. After removal of 6 bases from V and 7 bases from J, the junction contained 12 bases not matched to a gene. The CDR3 has 15 residues. Germline assignment: CDR1 MGHRA and CDR2 YSYEKL.